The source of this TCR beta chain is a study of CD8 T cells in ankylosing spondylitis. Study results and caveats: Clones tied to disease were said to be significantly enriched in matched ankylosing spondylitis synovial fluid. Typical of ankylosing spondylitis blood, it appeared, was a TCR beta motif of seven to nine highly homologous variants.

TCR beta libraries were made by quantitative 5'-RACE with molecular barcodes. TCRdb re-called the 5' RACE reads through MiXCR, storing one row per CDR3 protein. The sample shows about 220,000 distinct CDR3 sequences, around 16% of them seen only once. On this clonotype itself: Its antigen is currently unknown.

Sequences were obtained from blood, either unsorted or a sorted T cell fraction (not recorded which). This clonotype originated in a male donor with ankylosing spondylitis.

The CDR3 region is CASSLYGADEKLFF. Written as DNA, the CDR3 is TGTGCCAGCAGCTTATATGGAGCGGATGAAAAACTGTTTTTT. V usage is TRBV7-9 and J usage is TRBJ1-4; D unclear. Germline CDR1 reads SEHNR; CDR2 reads FQNEAQ (reference sequence). V was shortened by 2 bases and J by 6 bases, with 10 bases between the two germline ends. This CDR3 spans 14 amino acids.